A single sample gave rise to the 10 T cell receptor beta chains below, sequenced in a study of CD4 and CD8 cells across lung adenocarcinoma regions. TCRdb itself ran the PCR reads through MiXCR, one entry per CDR3 protein. Here the sample spans 16,000 or so distinct CDR3 sequences, less than 55% being singletons. Source material: CD8+ T cells from the center of a lung tumor. The receptors shown here come from a female donor with lung adenocarcinoma. The CD4 and CD8 labels of this study may be unreliable.

The rearrangement joins TRBV12-3 or TRBV12-4 to TRBJ2-2, with TRBD1 matching 7 bases. V lost 3 bases, J lost 4 bases, and 5 bases stayed unmatched. The CDR3 is 15 residues long. CDR3 coding DNA: TGTGCCAGCAGTTTGGCTGACAGGGCCACCGGGGAGCTGTTTTTT. The encoded protein is CASSLADRATGELFF.

Note on this clonotype: The junction differs from germline at one of its ends, possibly a read error. The gene calls are TRBV4-1 and TRBJ2-4; D perhaps matches TRBD2 (6 bases). The CDR3 contains 18 residues. Germline lookup yields CDR1 MGHRA and CDR2 YSYEKL. The CDR3 bases are TGCGCCAGCAGCCGAGGAGTCTCGGGGCGGGGAGCCAAAGACATGCAGTATTTC. Protein sequence: CASSRGVSGRGAKDMQYF.

The V gene is TRBV3-1, the J gene TRBJ1-2; D is unresolved. Trimming pared 1 base from V and 0 bases from J, leaving 9 bases between. CDR3 length: 15 amino acids. Germline CDR1 reads LGHDT; CDR2 reads YNNKEL (reference sequence). The CDR3 DNA reads TGTGCCAGCAGCCAAGGTCCCGGACCTAACTATGGCTACACCTTC. Residues: CASSQGPGPNYGYTF.

Of note for this clonotype: The junction and the germline gene differ at one end; a read error may be behind it. This chain uses TRBV28 with TRBJ2-4, with D perhaps matching TRBD1 (5 bases). Germline V gene lookup returns CDR1 MDHEN and CDR2 SYDVKM. CDR3 length: 14 amino acids. As DNA, the CDR3 is TGTGGCGGCAGGGTTGTGCGAGGCACAAACACGCAGTATTTC. It specifies CGGRVVRGTNTQYF.

The table lists this clonotype with a few counts. This chain joins TRBV6-1 and TRBJ2-2; D possibly corresponds to TRBD1 (5 bases). The CDR3 sequence is 14 residues long. V shed 8 bases and J shed 0 bases, with 10 bases lying between them. Looked up from germline, CDR1 is MNHNS and CDR2 is SASEGT. CDR3 in amino acids: CASLGQPNTGELFF. The DNA for the CDR3 is TGTGCCAGCTTGGGGCAGCCGAACACCGGGGAGCTGTTTTTT.

As concerns this clonotype: Relative to the germline gene, one junction end is altered; a read error may explain this. The gene calls are TRBV6-5 and TRBJ2-4; D might be TRBD1 or TRBD2, each matching 5 bases. CDR1 and CDR2 from the germline V gene are MNHEY and SVGAGI. The CDR3 extends over 15 amino acids. The CDR3 loop reads CARVSGRWAKNMQYF. For the CDR3, the DNA is TGTGCCCGCGTTTCGGGGCGGTGGGCCAAAAACATGCAGTACTTC.

The gene calls are TRBV6-1 and TRBJ2-1; D may be TRBD1 (8 bases). Germline assignment: CDR1 MNHNS and CDR2 SASEGT. The length of the CDR3 is 16 residues. Trimming removed 5 bases at V and 11 bases at J, with 25 bases between. The CDR3 protein is CASSKGTGGGWNQQFF. The CDR3 DNA reads as TGTGCCAGCAGTAAAGGAACAGGGGGAGGGTGGAATCAGCAGTTCTTC.

The chain is built from TRBV10-1 and TRBJ2-4, with 10 bases matching TRBD2. This CDR3 comprises 16 residues. Unmatched junction bases numbered 15, after V lost 6 bases and J lost 10 bases. Germline V gene data show CDR1 as WNHNN and CDR2 as SYGVQD (reference sequence). The chain's CDR3 is CASRDSGGCAKDIQYF. In DNA, the CDR3 is TGCGCCAGCAGGGATAGCGGGGGGTGTGCCAAAGATATTCAGTACTTC.

The chain recombines TRBV6-5 with TRBJ2-5, with D unresolved. The last part of the DNA fits TRBJ2-7 better; the J call may be wrong. The CDR3 is made up of 11 amino acids. The germline V gene encodes CDR1 MNHEY and CDR2 SVGAGI. The CDR3 protein is CASSWTYEQYF. In DNA form, the CDR3 reads TGTGCCAGCAGTTGGACCTACGAGCAGTACTTC.

As for this clonotype: Since a much larger clone is just one base distant, this may be a read error. CDR3 nucleotides: TGTGCCAGCAGTAGTCAGGACGGTTCCGGGGAGCAGTTTTTT. Translated, it gives CASSSQDGSGEQFF. The V gene is TRBV25-1, the J gene TRBJ2-2; possible D gene TRBD2, 5 bases. The CDR3 has 14 residues. From germline, CDR1 is MGHDK and CDR2 SYGVNS.